These 17 T cell receptor beta chains were sequenced from one sample in a study of control samples from healthy donors and cancer patients. The assay was immunoSEQ multiplex PCR, and TCRdb's table has in-frame clones only and misses some. The table includes about 120,000 clones, roughly nine tenths detected once. Sequenced sample: blood. These receptors came from a man aged 50 to 60 in good health.

This chain joins TRBV15 and TRBJ2-4, with D possibly being TRBD1 or TRBD2 (5 bases each). CDR3 length equals 14 residues. V lost 0 bases and J lost 9, with 12 bases in between. Per germline, CDR1 LNHNV and CDR2 YYDKDF (reference sequence). In DNA form, the CDR3 reads TGTGCCACCAGCAGAGATCGTATTGGGGGCATTCAGTACTTC. This translates into CATSRDRIGGIQYF.

The CDR3 spells CASSQGRSYEQYF. DNA for the CDR3: TGTGCCAGCAGCCAAGGGCGTTCCTACGAGCAGTACTTC. The J gene is TRBJ2-7, the V gene TRBV14, with D unresolved. The germline CDR1 and CDR2 sequences are SGHDN and FVKESK. The CDR3 is 13 residues long. V was shortened by 1 base and J by 1 base, with 5 bases between the two germline ends. Full variable domain (outside the CDR3, taken from reference TRBV14 and TRBJ2-7): EAGVTQFPSHSVIEKGQTVTLRCDPISGHDNLYWYRRVMGKEIKFLLHFVKESKQDESGMPNNRFLAERTGGTYSTLKVQPAELEDSGVYFCASSQGRSYEQYFGPGTRLTVT.

The chain is built from TRBV14 and TRBJ1-5, with D hard to call. The germline V gene has CDR1 SGHDN and CDR2 FVKESK. V lost 3 bases and J 0 bases, leaving 9 bases between the germline ends. The CDR3 consists of 15 residues. The DNA of the CDR3 is TGTGCCAGCAGCCAGAGCGGAACTAGCAATCAGCCCCAGCATTTT. Translating gives CASSQSGTSNQPQHF.

This chain links TRBV15 with TRBJ1-1, with TRBD1 matching over 9 bases. The CDR3 has 15 residues. The ends lost 6 bases at V and 6 bases at J; junction bases unmatched: 11. Germline values: CDR1 LNHNV, CDR2 YYDKDF (reference sequence). The CDR3, as DNA: TGTGCCACCAGACAGGGGGCCTCGTATTGGTCTGAAGCTTTCTTT. This translates into CATRQGASYWSEAFF. Full variable domain (rest looked up from reference TRBV15 and TRBJ1-1): DAMVIQNPRYQVTQFGKPVTLSCSQTLNHNVMYWYQQKSSQAPKLLFHYYDKDFNNEADTPDNFQSRRPNTSFCFLDIRSPGLGDTAMYLCATRQGASYWSEAFFGQGTRLTVV.

The chain couples TRBV7-8 to TRBJ1-1, with TRBD1 matching over 7 bases. This CDR3 is 14 amino acids long. CDR1 and CDR2 (germline): SGHVS, FQNEAQ. V lost 5 bases to trimming and J lost 1 base; unmatched junction nucleotides: 4. The CDR3 loop reads CASSPGQANTEAFF. CDR3 sequence (DNA): TGTGCCAGCAGCCCCGGACAGGCGAACACTGAAGCTTTCTTT. Looking up the rest from reference TRBV7-8 and TRBJ1-1 gives the full variable domain: GAGVSQSPRYKVAKRGQDVALRCDPISGHVSLFWYQQALGQGPEFLTYFQNEAQLDKSGLPSDRFFAERPEGSVSTLKIQRTQQEDSAVYLCASSPGQANTEAFFGQGTRLTVV.

The gene calls are TRBV5-5 and TRBJ1-2; D uncertain. Trimming left V 0 bases short and J 6 bases short, with 9 bases between. The CDR3 has 13 residues. Germline V CDR1 and CDR2: SGHKS, YYEKEE (reference sequence). The CDR3 DNA reads as TGTGCCAGCAGCTTGGGTTATCGGAATGGCTACACCTTC. Its translation is CASSLGYRNGYTF.

The chain carries TRBV12-3 or TRBV12-4 and TRBJ1-6; D ambiguous. V lost 3 bases and J 4 bases, leaving 4 bases between the germline ends. This CDR3 spans 13 amino acids. This CDR3 reads CASSFGYNSPLHF. The CDR3 DNA reads TGTGCCAGCAGTTTTGGGTATAATTCACCCCTCCACTTT.

The V gene is TRBV5-1, the J gene TRBJ2-7; tentatively, D is TRBD1 or TRBD2 (5 bases each). This CDR3 is built from 15 residues. Trimming cost V 4 bases and J 0 bases, with 14 bases left between them. CDR1 is SGHRS, CDR2 YFSETQ, per germline. The CDR3 bases are TGCGCCAGCAGCACTGGGACGGCCAGCTCCTACGAGCAGTACTTC. Its translation is CASSTGTASSYEQYF.

The chain joins TRBV7-2 to TRBJ1-2; D gene unclear. This CDR3 is 13 amino acids long. Per the germline V gene, CDR1 is SGHTA and CDR2 is FQGNSA. Trimming shortened V by 1 base and J by 5 bases, and 8 bases separated the two germline ends. The CDR3 DNA reads TGTGCCAGCAGCTTAGGGCCCCTATATGGCTACACCTTC. This sequence encodes CASSLGPLYGYTF.

The chain joins TRBV24-1 to TRBJ2-3; TRBD1 aligns across 7 bases. Germline V gene data show CDR1 as KGHDR and CDR2 as SFDVKD. The CDR3 spans 15 residues. V gave up 0 bases and J gave up 1 base; unmatched junction bases: 0. Here the CDR3 reads CATSDLDRGTDTQYF. CDR3 nucleotides: TGTGCCACCAGTGATTTGGACAGGGGCACAGATACGCAGTATTTT.

The chain has TRBV5-4 and TRBJ1-2, with D tentatively TRBD1 (6 bases). The CDR3 is made up of 13 amino acids. The germline V gene has CDR1 SGHNT and CDR2 YYREEE (reference sequence). Trimming cost V 2 bases and J 6 bases, with 11 bases left between them. CDR3 region: CASSFTGSHGYTF. DNA of the CDR3: TGTGCCAGCAGCTTTACAGGGAGTCATGGCTACACCTTC.

The CDR3 is CASSLAGNTIYF. The CDR3 DNA is TGTGCCAGCAGCTTAGCAGGAAACACCATATATTTT. The rearrangement joins TRBV5-6 to TRBJ1-3; D is unresolved. CDR3 length equals 12 residues. Per germline, CDR1 SGHDT and CDR2 YYEEEE. Trimming shortened V by 2 bases and J by 4 bases, and 4 bases separated the two germline ends.

The chain recombines TRBV2 with TRBJ1-2; 7 nucleotides line up with TRBD1. There are 14 residues in the CDR3. Trimming removed 7 bases from V and 0 bases from J; junction bases left unmatched: 5. Germline CDR1 reads SNHLY; CDR2 reads FYNNEI. For the CDR3, the DNA is TGTGCCAGCAACGGCGGGACAGCTAACTATGGCTACACCTTC. Translation: CASNGGTANYGYTF.

This clone has only a few counts. The J gene is TRBJ2-5, the V gene TRBV18, with D possibly TRBD2 on 5 matching bases. This CDR3 is 14 amino acids long. The V and J ends lost 1 base and 2 bases respectively, with 8 bases between them. Germline V lookup: CDR1 KGHSH, CDR2 LQKENI. The CDR3 loop reads CASSPRTGQETQYF. The CDR3 DNA follows: TGTGCCAGCTCACCACGGACGGGACAAGAGACCCAGTACTTC.

This rearrangement joins TRBV7-6 to TRBJ2-7, with D tentatively TRBD1 (5 bases). Between the trimmed V and J ends, which lost 1 base and 0 bases, there was a span of 13 bases. The V gene's germline CDR1 is SGHVS and CDR2 FNYEAQ. The CDR3 length is 16 residues. CDR3 sequence (DNA): TGTGCCAGCAGCTTAGTCCTCAGGGCAGACTCCTACGAGCAGTACTTC. It specifies CASSLVLRADSYEQYF.

The V and J genes are TRBV10-3 and TRBJ2-7; 12 bases fit TRBD2. CDR3 length: 14 amino acids. Per germline, CDR1 ENHRY and CDR2 SYGVKD. J was trimmed by 6 bases and V by 6 bases; bases with no gene match: 6. The chain's CDR3 is CAIRTSGGTVEQYF. CDR3 DNA sequence: TGTGCCATCAGGACTAGCGGGGGAACGGTCGAGCAGTACTTC.

This rearrangement joins TRBV6-5 to TRBJ2-7, with TRBD1 identical over 11 bases. J lost 4 bases, V lost 8 bases, and 4 bases had no gene match. CDR1 and CDR2 (germline): MNHEY, SVGAGI. CDR3 length: 13 amino acids. CDR3 DNA: TGTGCCAGCGGACAGGGGGCAAGGTACGAGCAGTACTTC. This gives the protein CASGQGARYEQYF.